These 30 T cell receptor beta chains were sequenced from one sample in a study of PD-1 blockade in mismatch repair-deficient tumors. Sequencing was performed with immunoSEQ multiplex PCR; in TCRdb, only in-frame clones are kept and a portion is missing. The sample carries approximately 120,000 clones, about 86% recorded once. Sequencing used peripheral blood, obtained 44 weeks after starting pembrolizumab. Receptors originate from an adult with mismatch repair-deficient cancer.

V gene TRBV6-1 combines with J gene TRBJ2-5; 12 bases are shared with TRBD2. This CDR3 is built from 15 residues. Trimming at V came to 11 bases and at J to 1 base, leaving 8 bases not matched to a gene. Germline assignment: CDR1 MNHNS and CDR2 SASEGT. The CDR3 DNA follows: TGTGCCGGGTCTGGACTAGCGGGGACCCAAGAGACCCAGTACTTC. Its protein is CAGSGLAGTQETQYF.

This clone was recorded once. V is TRBV7-9 and J is TRBJ2-2; 7 nucleotides align to TRBD2. The CDR3 contains 17 residues. V shed 2 bases and J 1 base; nucleotides not matched to a gene: 7. The V gene's germline CDR1 is SEHNR and CDR2 FQNEAQ (reference sequence). The CDR3 is CASSLWGAGRNTGELFF. CDR3 in DNA: TGTGCCAGCAGCTTATGGGGAGCGGGGAGGAACACCGGGGAGCTGTTTTTT.

The genes are TRBV6-4 and TRBJ2-7, with 11 bases fitting TRBD2. CDR3 length: 13 residues. The V gene's germline CDR1 is MRHNA and CDR2 SNTAGT. The ends lost 6 bases at V and 2 bases at J; junction bases unmatched: 0. The CDR3 reads CASRGLAAYEQYF. The CDR3, as DNA: TGTGCCAGCAGGGGACTAGCGGCCTACGAGCAGTACTTC.

The V and J genes are TRBV11-2 and TRBJ1-2; no reliable D call. CDR1 SGHAT and CDR2 FQNNGV come from the germline V gene. Trimming left V 3 bases short and J 8 bases short, with 16 bases between. CDR3 length equals 14 residues. Here the CDR3 DNA reads TGTGCCAGCAGCTTCGGGTCGAATGCGGCCGGCTACACCTTC. Protein: CASSFGSNAAGYTF.

V and J are TRBV10-3 and TRBJ2-7; a possible D gene is TRBD1 (6 bases). This CDR3 has 13 residues. The germline gives CDR1 ENHRY, CDR2 SYGVKD. V was shortened by 6 bases and J by 0 bases, with 9 bases between the two germline ends. CDR3 DNA: TGTGCCATCAGCACAGGGAGCTCCTACGAGCAGTACTTC. It encodes CAISTGSSYEQYF.

The chain joins TRBV18 to TRBJ1-5; unclear D gene. The CDR3 length is 15 residues. V was cut by 4 bases and J by 0 bases, with 10 bases left in between. Germline lookup yields CDR1 KGHSH and CDR2 LQKENI. CDR3 DNA sequence: TGTGCCAGCTCACAGGAGCCATATAGCAATCAGCCCCAGCATTTT. Its protein product is CASSQEPYSNQPQHF.

This CDR3 reads CASSSVLRTGVGKETQYF. The DNA for the CDR3 is TGTGCCAGCAGTTCTGTTCTCCGGACAGGGGTAGGGAAAGAGACCCAGTACTTC. The V and J genes are TRBV27 and TRBJ2-5, with 9 bases identical to TRBD1. V was pared by 4 bases and J by 3 bases, with 15 bases of the junction left unmatched. CDR1 MNHEY and CDR2 SMNVEV come from the germline V gene (reference sequence). This CDR3 has 18 residues.

This chain joins TRBV6-7 and TRBJ2-2; unclear D gene. TRBV6-7 belongs to the ORF category, with a function that is uncertain. The V end was cut by 0 bases, the J end by 0 bases, with 5 bases between. This CDR3 is built from 15 residues. Here the CDR3 reads CASSYSSPNTGELFF. CDR3 DNA sequence: TGTGCCAGCAGTTACTCGTCGCCGAACACCGGGGAGCTGTTTTTT.

The gene calls are TRBV7-2 and TRBJ2-1; D is uncertain. CDR3 length: 12 amino acids. The germline V gene encodes CDR1 SGHTA and CDR2 FQGNSA. V was shortened by 2 bases and J by 9 bases, with 8 bases between the two germline ends. The CDR3 here is CASSLSRVEQFF. For the CDR3, the DNA is TGTGCCAGCAGCTTATCAAGGGTTGAGCAGTTCTTC.

The chain links TRBV11-3 to TRBJ2-3; D is perhaps TRBD1 (6 bases). Trimming removed 2 bases from V and 4 bases from J, with 16 bases in between. Germline values: CDR1 SGHNT, CDR2 YENEEA. The CDR3 consists of 16 residues. The chain's CDR3 is CASSLTGQGLADTQYF. CDR3 nucleotides: TGTGCCAGCAGCTTAACGGGACAAGGACTGGCAGATACGCAGTATTTT.

This clone appeared a few times. This chain's CDR3 is CASSASGSTGELFF. CDR3 nucleotides: TGTGCCAGCAGTGCTAGCGGGAGCACCGGGGAGCTGTTTTTT. This chain connects TRBV6-4 to TRBJ2-2; 10 bases are a match to TRBD2. The germline CDR1 and CDR2 sequences are MRHNA and SNTAGT. CDR3 length equals 14 residues. V trimming: 4 bases; J trimming: 4 bases; junction bases outside the gene matches: 0.

The chain employs TRBV15 and TRBJ2-5; no clear D gene. V was shortened by 1 base and J by 5 bases, with 8 bases between the two germline ends. The CDR3 is 13 amino acids. Per the germline V gene, CDR1 is LNHNV and CDR2 is YYDKDF (reference sequence). Written as DNA, the CDR3 is TGTGCCACCAGCAGAGCGCGAGAGGAGACCCAGTACTTC. This translates into CATSRAREETQYF.

The chain links TRBV7-3 to TRBJ2-1; 9 nucleotides agree with TRBD2. The CDR3 is 16 residues long. Germline V gene data show CDR1 as SGHTA and CDR2 as FQGTGA. V trimming: 6 bases; J trimming: 2 bases; junction bases outside the gene matches: 8. CDR3 DNA sequence: TGTGCCAGCAGTTCAATTAGCGGGAGCCCCTACAATGAGCAGTTCTTC. Protein sequence: CASSSISGSPYNEQFF.

The rearrangement uses TRBV11-2 and TRBJ1-4, with D unresolved. V lost 5 bases and J 2 bases, leaving 12 bases between the germline ends. Germline V lookup: CDR1 SGHAT, CDR2 FQNNGV. The CDR3 length is 15 residues. CDR3 coding DNA: TGTGCCAGCAGCCCCTACAGCGGTACTAATGAAAAACTGTTTTTT. Protein sequence: CASSPYSGTNEKLFF.

The J gene is TRBJ2-3, the V gene TRBV5-1; 10 bases are a match to TRBD2. Germline CDR1 reads SGHRS; CDR2 reads YFSETQ. Trimming removed 4 bases from V and 5 bases from J; junction bases left unmatched: 7. This CDR3 contains 15 residues. CDR3 in amino acids: CASSRSGRAEDTQYF. The CDR3 nucleotides read TGCGCCAGCAGCCGGAGCGGGAGGGCCGAAGATACGCAGTATTTT.

The V call is TRBV27, the J call TRBJ2-7; TRBD1 agrees at 9 bases. The CDR3 has 14 residues. From germline, CDR1 is MNHEY and CDR2 SMNVEV (reference sequence). The V gene end was trimmed by 1 base and the J gene end by 2 bases; junction bases not matched to a gene: 0. The CDR3 is CASSLWDRAYEQYF. CDR3 sequence (DNA): TGTGCCAGCAGTTTATGGGACAGGGCCTACGAGCAGTACTTC.

The chain uses TRBV21-1 and TRBJ2-4. TRBV21-1 is termed a pseudogene. The CDR3 has 18 residues. The CDR3 DNA reads as TGTGCCAGCAGCAAATCGGACATACGGGAATTTGGCAAAAACATTCAGTACTTC. It specifies CASSKSDIREFGKNIQYF.

The chain uses TRBV25-1 and TRBJ2-3, with D perhaps TRBD1 or TRBD2 (6 bases each). V lost 3 bases, J lost 0 bases, and 16 bases lay in between. The CDR3 spans 17 residues. From germline, CDR1 is MGHDK and CDR2 SYGVNS. CDR3 sequence reads: CASSEPIRGASTDTQYF. For the CDR3, the DNA is TGTGCCAGCAGTGAGCCCATTAGGGGGGCTAGCACAGATACGCAGTATTTT. Using reference TRBV25-1 and TRBJ2-3 for the parts outside the CDR3, the full variable domain is EADIYQTPRYLVIGTGKKITLECSQTMGHDKMYWYQQDPGMELHLIHYSYGVNSTEKGDLSSESTVSRIRTEHFPLTLESARPSHTSQYLCASSEPIRGASTDTQYFGPGTRLTVL.

This clone was observed once. The DNA of the CDR3 is TGCGCCAGCACCCTTAATTTAGACTCGGCCAAAAACATTCAGTACTTC. It specifies CASTLNLDSAKNIQYF. The chain couples TRBV10-2 to TRBJ2-4; D call uncertain. Germline V gene data show CDR1 as WSHSY and CDR2 as SAAADI. The CDR3 has 16 amino acids. Trimming left V 7 bases short and J 1 base short, with 17 bases between.

V is TRBV5-6 and J is TRBJ2-5; D is possibly TRBD2 (5 bases). V lost 1 base and J 1 base, leaving 11 bases between the germline ends. The germline gives CDR1 SGHDT, CDR2 YYEEEE. There are 15 residues in the CDR3. The CDR3 here is CASSLKPEGQETQYF. The CDR3 bases are TGTGCCAGCAGCTTGAAACCAGAGGGCCAAGAGACCCAGTACTTC.

The chain is built from TRBV5-1 and TRBJ2-1; D not certain. The CDR3 covers 15 residues. The V and J ends lost 4 bases and 8 bases respectively, with 19 bases between them. Germline CDR1 is SGHRS and CDR2 is YFSETQ. CDR3 protein: CASSLSGPSRDEQFF. CDR3 nucleotide sequence: TGCGCCAGCAGCCTTAGTGGTCCATCCAGAGATGAGCAGTTCTTC. Variable domain in full (rest from reference TRBV5-1 and TRBJ2-1): KAGVTQTPRYLIKTRGQQVTLSCSPISGHRSVSWYQQTPGQGLQFLFEYFSETQRNKGNFPGRFSGRQFSNSRSEMNVSTLELGDSALYLCASSLSGPSRDEQFFGPGTRLTVL.

This chain connects TRBV7-2 to TRBJ1-1; D is uncertain. CDR1 is SGHTA and CDR2 is FQGNSA in the germline V gene. This CDR3 has 15 residues. The V and J ends lost 2 bases and 1 base respectively, with 11 bases between them. CDR3 bases: TGTGCCAGCAGCTTAAGTAGGTTCCAGAACACTGAAGCTTTCTTT. Protein product: CASSLSRFQNTEAFF.

V gene TRBV5-1 combines with J gene TRBJ2-1; D ambiguous. Germline CDR1 is SGHRS and CDR2 is YFSETQ. The CDR3 consists of 14 residues. The germline V and J ends were trimmed by 5 bases and 0 bases, with 9 bases remaining between them. CDR3 sequence (DNA): TGCGCCAGCAGGACTTATAGCTCCTACAATGAGCAGTTCTTC. This translates into CASRTYSSYNEQFF.

This chain joins TRBV9 and TRBJ1-1; D is ambiguous. Germline-derived CDR1 and CDR2 are SGDLS and YYNGEE. There are 13 residues in the CDR3. V shed 3 bases and J shed 5 bases, with 11 bases lying between them. The chain's CDR3 is CASSDGLVTEAFF. The CDR3, as DNA: TGTGCCAGCAGCGATGGGCTTGTTACTGAAGCTTTCTTT.

The chain has TRBV28 and TRBJ2-7; TRBD1 matches at 12 bases. There are 15 residues in the CDR3. Germline CDR1 reads MDHEN; CDR2 reads SYDVKM. Trimming cost V 5 bases and J 7 bases; bases outside gene matches: 9. DNA of the CDR3: TGTGCCAGCAGTCCGCCGGGACAGGGGGCTGGAGAGCAGTACTTC. Protein sequence: CASSPPGQGAGEQYF.

This chain links TRBV4-3 with TRBJ1-4, with a weak D call TRBD1 (6 bases). The V end lost 0 bases, the J end lost 8 bases, and 16 bases lay between the germline ends. The CDR3 has 16 residues. Germline V lookup: CDR1 LGHNA, CDR2 YSLEER. The CDR3 region has the DNA TGCGCCAGCAGCCAAGATAGCGGGGGGCGAGACGAAAAACTGTTTTTT. Translation: CASSQDSGGRDEKLFF.

The V and J genes are TRBV11-2 and TRBJ2-7; 11 nucleotides agree with TRBD1. The CDR3 is made up of 14 amino acids. J lost 7 bases, V lost 4 bases, and 6 bases had no gene match. CDR1 SGHAT and CDR2 FQNNGV come from the germline V gene. The CDR3 nucleotides are TGTGCCAGCAGCTCGGGGACAGGGGGTTATGAGCAGTACTTC. It specifies CASSSGTGGYEQYF. The variable domain in full, completed from reference TRBV11-2 and TRBJ2-7, reads EAGVAQSPRYKIIEKRQSVAFWCNPISGHATLYWYQQILGQGPKLLIQFQNNGVVDDSQLPKDRFSAERLKGVDSTLKIQPAKLEDSAVYLCASSSGTGGYEQYFGPGTRLTVT.

CDR3: CASSSPGQGSYEQYF. DNA for the CDR3: TGTGCCAGCAGTTCCCCGGGACAGGGGTCCTACGAGCAGTACTTC. The rearrangement links TRBV2 to TRBJ2-7; 10 bases align to TRBD1. Germline lookup yields CDR1 SNHLY and CDR2 FYNNEI. The ends lost 5 bases at V and 1 base at J; junction bases unmatched: 5. This CDR3 comprises 15 residues.

V gene TRBV19 combines with J gene TRBJ2-1, with D possibly matching TRBD2 (6 bases). There are 13 residues in the CDR3. V was pared by 5 bases and J by 8 bases, with 13 bases between. Germline CDR1 LNHDA, CDR2 SQIVND (reference sequence). The CDR3 region has the DNA TGTGCCAGTAGTGGAGGGGTGGGTGATGAGCAGTTCTTC. This sequence encodes CASSGGVGDEQFF.

In this sample, this clone turned up once. V is TRBV2 and J is TRBJ2-5; 15 bases align to TRBD2. With 8 bases clipped from V and 5 bases from J, the junction kept 12 bases outside the gene matches. Germline-derived CDR1 and CDR2 are SNHLY and FYNNEI. The CDR3 totals 17 residues. Here the CDR3 reads CASAPGLAGGHRETQYF. The CDR3 coding sequence is TGTGCCAGCGCCCCGGGACTAGCGGGAGGTCATAGGGAGACCCAGTACTTC.